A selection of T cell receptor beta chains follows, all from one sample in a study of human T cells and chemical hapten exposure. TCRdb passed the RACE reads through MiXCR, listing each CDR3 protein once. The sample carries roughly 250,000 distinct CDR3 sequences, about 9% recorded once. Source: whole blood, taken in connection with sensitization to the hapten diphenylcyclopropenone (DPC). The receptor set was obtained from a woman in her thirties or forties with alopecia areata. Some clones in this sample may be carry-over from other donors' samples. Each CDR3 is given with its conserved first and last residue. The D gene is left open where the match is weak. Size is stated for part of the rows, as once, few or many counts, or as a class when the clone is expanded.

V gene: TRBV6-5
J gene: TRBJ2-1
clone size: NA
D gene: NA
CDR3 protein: CASSLGQGQYNEQFF
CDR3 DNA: TGTGCCAGCAGCCTGGGACAAGGACAATACAATGAGCAGTTCTTC

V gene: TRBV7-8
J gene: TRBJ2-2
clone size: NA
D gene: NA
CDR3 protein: CASSSRILANTGELFF
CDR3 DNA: TGTGCCAGCAGCTCCCGGATTCTAGCGAACACCGGGGAGCTGTTTTTT

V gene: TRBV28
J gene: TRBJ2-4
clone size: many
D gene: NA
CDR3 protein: CASSLVWTNIQYF
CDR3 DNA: TGTGCCAGCAGTTTAGTCTGGACAAACATTCAGTACTTC

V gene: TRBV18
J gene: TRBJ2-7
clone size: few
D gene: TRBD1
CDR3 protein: CASSPARTGAPEQYF
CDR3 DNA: TGTGCCAGCTCACCAGCTAGGACAGGGGCACCCGAGCAGTACTTC

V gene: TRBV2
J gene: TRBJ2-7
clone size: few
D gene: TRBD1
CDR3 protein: CASFKGTGVYEQYF
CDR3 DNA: TGTGCCAGCTTCAAGGGGACAGGGGTCTACGAGCAGTACTTC

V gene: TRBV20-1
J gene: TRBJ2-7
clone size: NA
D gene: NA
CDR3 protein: CSARVHGTYEQYF
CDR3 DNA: TGCAGTGCTAGAGTTCACGGGACCTACGAGCAGTACTTC

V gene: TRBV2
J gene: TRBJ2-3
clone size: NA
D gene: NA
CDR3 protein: CASSLEGRSTDTQYF
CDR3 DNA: TGTGCCAGCAGTTTGGAGGGCCGGAGCACAGATACGCAGTATTTT

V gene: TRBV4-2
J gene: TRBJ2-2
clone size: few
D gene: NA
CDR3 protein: CASSHSMGGPPLTGELFF
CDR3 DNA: TGTGCCAGCAGCCACTCCATGGGGGGGCCCCCCTTAACCGGGGAGCTGTTTTTT

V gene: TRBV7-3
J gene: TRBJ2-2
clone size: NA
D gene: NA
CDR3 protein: CASSPGGTSNTGELFF
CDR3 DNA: TGTGCCAGCAGCCCCGGGGGTACTTCGAACACCGGGGAGCTGTTTTTT

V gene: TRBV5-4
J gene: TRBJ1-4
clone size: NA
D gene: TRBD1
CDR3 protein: CASSPGQNEKVFF
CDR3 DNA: TGTGCCAGCAGCCCGGGACAGAATGAAAAAGTGTTTTTT

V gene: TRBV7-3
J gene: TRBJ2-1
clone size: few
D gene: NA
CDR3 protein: CASSIQLSNEQFF
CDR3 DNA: TGTGCCAGCAGCATACAGCTGTCGAATGAGCAGTTCTTC

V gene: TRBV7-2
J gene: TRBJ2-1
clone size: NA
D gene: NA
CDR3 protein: CASSLALEGEQFF
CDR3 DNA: TGTGCCAGCAGCTTAGCTCTAGAGGGTGAGCAGTTCTTC

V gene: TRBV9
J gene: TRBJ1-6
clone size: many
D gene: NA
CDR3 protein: CASSVAGDAYSPLHF
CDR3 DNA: TGTGCCAGCAGCGTTGCGGGTGACGCCTATTCACCCCTCCACTTT

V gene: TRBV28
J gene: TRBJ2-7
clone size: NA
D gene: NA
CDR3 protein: CASSSWQAPYEQYF
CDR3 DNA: TGTGCCAGCAGTTCCTGGCAGGCCCCCTACGAGCAGTACTTC

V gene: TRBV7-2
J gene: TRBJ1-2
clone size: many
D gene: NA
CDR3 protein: CASSLNTGSNYGYTF
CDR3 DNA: TGTGCCAGCAGCTTAAATACGGGATCTAACTATGGCTACACCTTC

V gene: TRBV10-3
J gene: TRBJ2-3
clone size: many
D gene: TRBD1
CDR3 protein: CAISEPNRGPDTQYF
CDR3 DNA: TGTGCCATCAGTGAGCCAAACAGGGGCCCAGATACGCAGTATTTT

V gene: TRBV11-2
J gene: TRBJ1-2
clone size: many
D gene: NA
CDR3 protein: CASSLYQGSAGYTF
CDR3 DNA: TGTGCCAGCAGCTTATATCAGGGGTCCGCTGGCTACACCTTC

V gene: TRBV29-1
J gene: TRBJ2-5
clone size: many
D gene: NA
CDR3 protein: CSGLQGADETQYF
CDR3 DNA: TGCAGCGGCCTACAGGGAGCGGACGAGACCCAGTACTTC

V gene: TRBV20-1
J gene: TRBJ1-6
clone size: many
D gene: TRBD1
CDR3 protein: CSAKRPGQSEPLHF
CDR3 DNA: TGCAGTGCTAAAAGGCCGGGACAGAGTGAACCCCTCCACTTT

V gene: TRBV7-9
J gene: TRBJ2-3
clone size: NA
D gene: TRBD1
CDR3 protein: CASSLDTGTGGRDTQYF
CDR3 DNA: TGTGCCAGCAGCTTAGATACCGGGACAGGGGGCCGGGATACGCAGTATTTT

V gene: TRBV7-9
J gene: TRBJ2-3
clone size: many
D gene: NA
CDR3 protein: CASSSSWGTDTQYF
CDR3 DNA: TGTGCCAGCAGCTCATCCTGGGGAACGGATACGCAGTATTTT

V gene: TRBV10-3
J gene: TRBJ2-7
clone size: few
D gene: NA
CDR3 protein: CAISESSEQYF
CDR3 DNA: TGTGCCATCAGTGAGTCAAGCGAGCAGTACTTC

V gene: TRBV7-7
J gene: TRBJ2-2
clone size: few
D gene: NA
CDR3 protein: CASSLGSTPGELFF
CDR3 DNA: TGTGCTAGCAGCTTAGGTTCTACCCCCGGGGAGCTGTTTTTT

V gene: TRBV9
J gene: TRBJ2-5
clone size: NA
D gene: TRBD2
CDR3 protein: CASSTGTSGRVETQYF
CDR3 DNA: TGTGCCAGCAGCACCGGGACTAGCGGGAGAGTAGAGACCCAGTACTTC

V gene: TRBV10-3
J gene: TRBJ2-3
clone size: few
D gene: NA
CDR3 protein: CAIRVGVGAGDTQYF
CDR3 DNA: TGTGCCATCCGTGTGGGAGTGGGGGCCGGAGATACGCAGTATTTT

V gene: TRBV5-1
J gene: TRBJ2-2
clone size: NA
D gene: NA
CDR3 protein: CASSLGYVDTGELFF
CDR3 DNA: TGCGCCAGCAGCTTGGGATACGTTGACACCGGGGAGCTGTTTTTT

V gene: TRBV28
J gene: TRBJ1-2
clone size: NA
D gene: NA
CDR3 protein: CASSFEDSRGYTF
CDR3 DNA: TGTGCCAGCAGTTTCGAGGACAGTCGTGGCTACACCTTC

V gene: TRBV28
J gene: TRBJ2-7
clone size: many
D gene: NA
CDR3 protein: CASGGLSEQYF
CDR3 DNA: TGTGCCAGCGGGGGCCTCAGCGAGCAGTACTTC

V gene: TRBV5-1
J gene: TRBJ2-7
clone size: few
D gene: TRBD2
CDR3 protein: CASSPLGGSSSYEQYF
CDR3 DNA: TGCGCCAGCAGCCCCCTGGGGGGGTCAAGCTCCTACGAGCAGTACTTC

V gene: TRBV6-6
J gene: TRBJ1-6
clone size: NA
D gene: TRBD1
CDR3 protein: CASSSTGTASYHF
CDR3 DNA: TGTGCCAGCAGTTCGACCGGGACAGCCTCCTACCACTTT

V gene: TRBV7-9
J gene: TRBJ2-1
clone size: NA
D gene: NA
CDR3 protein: CASSLGGGWRDEQFF
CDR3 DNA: TGTGCCAGCAGCTTAGGGGGAGGATGGCGCGATGAGCAGTTCTTC

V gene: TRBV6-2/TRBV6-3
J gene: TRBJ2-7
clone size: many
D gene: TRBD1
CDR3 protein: CASQDRGYEQYF
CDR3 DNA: TGTGCCAGCCAGGACAGGGGTTACGAGCAGTACTTC

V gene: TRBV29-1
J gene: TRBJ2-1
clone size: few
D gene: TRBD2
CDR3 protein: CSVDIGLANNEQFF
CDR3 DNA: TGCAGCGTTGATATAGGACTAGCTAACAATGAGCAGTTCTTC

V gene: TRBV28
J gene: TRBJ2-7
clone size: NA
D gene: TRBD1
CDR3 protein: CASSPLLGQGAREQYF
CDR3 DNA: TGTGCCAGCAGTCCCTTACTGGGACAGGGGGCGAGGGAGCAGTACTTC

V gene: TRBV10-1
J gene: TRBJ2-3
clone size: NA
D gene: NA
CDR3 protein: CASTRDRHGRPSTDTQYF
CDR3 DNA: TGCGCCAGCACCCGCGACCGCCACGGGAGACCATCCACAGATACGCAGTATTTT

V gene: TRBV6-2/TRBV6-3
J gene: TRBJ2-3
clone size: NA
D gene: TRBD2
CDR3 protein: CASSYPAGGSDTQYF
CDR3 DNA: TGTGCCAGCAGTTACCCAGCGGGAGGCTCAGATACGCAGTATTTT

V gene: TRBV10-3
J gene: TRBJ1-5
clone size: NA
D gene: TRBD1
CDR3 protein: CAISEGTEYNQPQHF
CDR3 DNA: TGTGCCATCAGTGAGGGGACAGAGTACAATCAGCCCCAGCATTTT

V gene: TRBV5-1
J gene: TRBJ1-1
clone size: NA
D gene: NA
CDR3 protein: CASSSVVGTEAFF
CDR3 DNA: TGCGCCAGCAGCTCCGTCGTAGGTACTGAAGCTTTCTTT

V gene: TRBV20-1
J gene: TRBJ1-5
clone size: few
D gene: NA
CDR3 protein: CSARVSGNQPQHF
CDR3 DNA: TGCAGTGCTAGAGTATCAGGCAATCAGCCCCAGCATTTT

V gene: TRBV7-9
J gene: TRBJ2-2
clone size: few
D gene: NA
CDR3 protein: CASSPGTSTGELFF
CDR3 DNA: TGTGCCAGCAGCCCCGGGACTTCGACCGGGGAGCTGTTTTTT

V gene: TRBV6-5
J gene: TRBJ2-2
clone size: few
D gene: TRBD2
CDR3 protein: CASSLGEGYTGELFF
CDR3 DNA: TGTGCCAGCAGCTTGGGGGAGGGGTACACCGGGGAGCTGTTTTTT

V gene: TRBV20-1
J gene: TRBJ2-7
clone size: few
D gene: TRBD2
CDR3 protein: CSAPTSGPYEQYF
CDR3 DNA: TGCAGTGCTCCGACTAGCGGTCCCTACGAGCAGTACTTC

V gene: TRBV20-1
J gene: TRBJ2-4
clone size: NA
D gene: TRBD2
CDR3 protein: CSARGLAENIQYF
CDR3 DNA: TGCAGTGCTAGAGGACTAGCGGAAAACATTCAGTACTTC

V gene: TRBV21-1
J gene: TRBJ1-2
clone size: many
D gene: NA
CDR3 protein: CASQGVEFWGGYTF
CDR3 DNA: TGTGCCAGCCAGGGGGTGGAGTTCTGGGGAGGCTACACCTTC

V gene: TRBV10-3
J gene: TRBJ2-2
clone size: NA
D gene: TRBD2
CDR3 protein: CAISEGAGAMPGELFF
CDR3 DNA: TGTGCCATCAGTGAGGGAGCGGGAGCGATGCCCGGGGAGCTGTTTTTT

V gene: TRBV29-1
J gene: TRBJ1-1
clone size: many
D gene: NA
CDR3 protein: CSVLGQMNTEAFF
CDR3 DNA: TGCAGCGTTCTTGGACAGATGAACACTGAAGCTTTCTTT

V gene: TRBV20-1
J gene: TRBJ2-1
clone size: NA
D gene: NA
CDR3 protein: CSANSLTRGLVEQFF
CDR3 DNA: TGCAGTGCCAATAGCCTTACTCGGGGGCTCGTGGAGCAGTTCTTC

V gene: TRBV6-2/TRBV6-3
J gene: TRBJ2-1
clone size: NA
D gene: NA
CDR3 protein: CASSYTGTDFLF
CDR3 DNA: TGTGCCAGCAGTTACACCGGGACTGACTTCCTCTTC

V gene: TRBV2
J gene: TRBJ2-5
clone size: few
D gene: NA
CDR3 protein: CASIGGEETQYF
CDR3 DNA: TGTGCCAGCATAGGGGGAGAAGAGACCCAGTACTTC

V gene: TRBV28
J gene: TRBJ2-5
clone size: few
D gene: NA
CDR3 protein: CASSPPGVYQETQYF
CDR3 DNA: TGTGCCAGCAGTCCACCGGGGGTGTACCAAGAGACCCAGTACTTC

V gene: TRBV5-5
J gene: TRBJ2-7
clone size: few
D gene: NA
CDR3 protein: CASSLGPGEEYF
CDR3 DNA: TGTGCCAGCAGCTTAGGGCCAGGGGAGGAGTACTTC